The 17 T cell receptor beta chains presented below share a single source sample, sequenced in a study of T-cell memory formation after mild COVID-19. TCRdb reanalysed the 5' RACE reads using MiXCR and keeps one entry per CDR3 protein. The profile shows over 150,000 distinct CDR3 sequences, 18% of them singletons. The sequencing sample was made of PBMCs or a T cell subset sorted from them (not recorded which). The receptor source for this set is a man between 18 and 35 years old who had mild COVID-19 (a few samples of this study predate the infection). Cell type and time point are not known.

The chain employs TRBV6-2 or TRBV6-3 and TRBJ1-2; no firm D call. CDR1 and CDR2 (germline): MNHEY, SVGEGT. The CDR3 runs to 15 residues. V was cut by 8 bases and J by 7 bases, with 23 bases left in between. The CDR3 nucleotides are TGTGCCAGCTCCCCTGACCTAATACAAGCTCGTGGCTACACCTTC. This gives the protein CASSPDLIQARGYTF.

This clonotype came up a few times. This chain joins TRBV24-1 and TRBJ2-5; D gene ambiguous. Per germline, CDR1 KGHDR and CDR2 SFDVKD. The ends were cut back, 9 bases at V and 3 bases at J, with 7 bases in the middle. The CDR3 spans 11 residues. The CDR3 sequence is CATAQEETQYF. Here the CDR3 DNA reads TGTGCCACCGCTCAGGAAGAGACCCAGTACTTC.

There are many counts of this clonotype. V gene TRBV5-1 combines with J gene TRBJ2-3, with unresolved D. Per germline, CDR1 SGHRS and CDR2 YFSETQ. V gave up 1 base and J gave up 6 bases, with 9 bases separating them. The CDR3 runs 13 residues. The chain's CDR3 is CASSLRVVDTQYF. CDR3 nucleotide sequence: TGCGCCAGCAGCTTGCGAGTCGTGGATACGCAGTATTTT.

The genes are TRBV20-1 and TRBJ2-7; 8 bases fit TRBD2. The germline CDR1 and CDR2 sequences are DFQATT and SNEGSKA (reference sequence). The trim removed 7 bases at V and 0 bases at J, leaving 11 bases unmatched. The CDR3 is 15 residues long. CDR3 in DNA: TGCAGTGTAAGCGGGGGAACTGCAAGCTCCTACGAGCAGTACGTC. It is translated as CSVSGGTASSYEQYV.

The chain is built from TRBV5-1 and TRBJ1-3; D remains unclear. From germline, CDR1 is SGHRS and CDR2 YFSETQ. The V gene lost 4 bases and the J gene lost 4 bases, with 12 bases spanning the gap. The CDR3 totals 14 residues. The CDR3: CASSPSNRGNTIYF. CDR3 nucleotide sequence: TGCGCCAGCAGCCCCTCGAATAGGGGAAACACCATATATTTT.

This clonotype was seen a single time. CDR3 residues: CASSPRVAGELFF. The CDR3 nucleotides read TGTGCCAGCAGCCCACGGGTCGCCGGGGAGCTGTTTTTT. The chain is built from TRBV6-5 and TRBJ2-2; unclear D gene. With 6 bases removed from V and 6 bases from J, the gap between germline ends came to 11 bases. This CDR3 region has 13 residues. Germline assignment: CDR1 MNHEY and CDR2 SVGAGI.

The sample holds a few counts of this clonotype. The chain has TRBV7-2 and TRBJ1-5; D unclear. CDR1 and CDR2 (germline): SGHTA, FQGNSA. CDR3 length: 14 amino acids. V shed 2 bases and J shed 3 bases, with 8 bases lying between them. CDR3 coding DNA: TGTGCCAGCAGCTTACCAGCATTCAATCAGCCCCAGCATTTT. Its protein product is CASSLPAFNQPQHF. The whole variable domain, filled in from reference TRBV7-2 and TRBJ1-5, reads GAGVSQSPSNKVTEKGKDVELRCDPISGHTALYWYRQSLGQGLEFLIYFQGNSAPDKSGLPSDRFSAERTGGSVSTLTIQRTQQEDSAVYLCASSLPAFNQPQHFGDGTRLSIL.

This clonotype was seen a handful of times. CDR3: CSATAGGGTDTQYF. The CDR3 DNA reads as TGCAGTGCTACGGCGGGGGGGGGCACAGATACGCAGTATTTT. This chain links TRBV20-1 with TRBJ2-3; 9 nucleotides align to TRBD2. With 4 bases clipped from V and 1 base from J, the junction kept 3 bases outside the gene matches. This CDR3 region has 14 residues. Germline loops: CDR1 DFQATT, CDR2 SNEGSKA (reference sequence).

This clonotype has a handful of counts. This rearrangement joins TRBV10-3 to TRBJ1-3, with 12 bases that match TRBD1. This CDR3 has 16 amino acids. From germline, CDR1 is ENHRY and CDR2 SYGVKD. V lost 11 bases and J lost 6; bases outside the gene matches: 14. The DNA of the CDR3 is TGTGCCGCAGCGGGGACAGGGGGCATTTACGAAAACACCATATATTTT. It yields the protein CAAAGTGGIYENTIYF.

The V and J genes are TRBV28 and TRBJ2-3, with a weak D call TRBD2 (6 bases). V lost 2 bases and J lost 7, with 13 bases in between. The germline V gene has CDR1 MDHEN and CDR2 SYDVKM. The CDR3 sequence is 14 residues long. The CDR3 protein is CASSLTGGWNTQYF. For the CDR3, the DNA is TGTGCCAGCAGTTTAACCGGAGGGTGGAATACGCAGTATTTT.

This clonotype was recorded a few times. The V and J genes are TRBV5-1 and TRBJ2-5; D gene unclear. CDR3 length: 13 amino acids. V was trimmed by 2 bases and J by 3 bases, leaving 8 bases between them. The germline V gene has CDR1 SGHRS and CDR2 YFSETQ. This CDR3 reads CASSFMVEETQYF. The DNA for the CDR3 is TGCGCCAGCAGCTTTATGGTCGAAGAGACCCAGTACTTC.

The CDR3 reads CSVEERRGGEQFF. The CDR3 region has the DNA TGCAGCGTTGAAGAGCGGCGGGGCGGTGAGCAGTTCTTC. V usage is TRBV29-1 and J usage is TRBJ2-1; tentatively, D is TRBD2 (6 bases). The V end was cut by 0 bases, the J end by 9 bases, with 12 bases between. The CDR3 length is 13 residues. CDR1 SQVTM and CDR2 ANQGSEA come from the germline V gene.

This clonotype came up a few times. The V call is TRBV20-1, the J call TRBJ1-2, with 7 bases lining up with TRBD1. The CDR3 is 13 residues long. The V segment lost 2 bases and the J segment 1 base; nucleotides outside the gene matches: 1. Germline V gene sequence: CDR1 DFQATT, CDR2 SNEGSKA (reference sequence). In DNA, the CDR3 is TGCAGTGCTAGAAGGGACAGTAACTATGGCTACACCTTC. This encodes CSARRDSNYGYTF.

The chain recombines TRBV4-3 with TRBJ2-3, with a tentative D call TRBD2 (6 bases). The CDR3 length is 15 residues. Looked up from germline, CDR1 is LGHNA and CDR2 is YSLEER. Trimming removed 3 bases from V and 3 bases from J, with 13 bases in between. CDR3 DNA sequence: TGCGCCAGCAGCCACGGAGGGCAGGCTACAGATACGCAGTATTTT. Its protein is CASSHGGQATDTQYF.

The gene calls are TRBV7-2 and TRBJ1-1, with D possibly matching TRBD1 (5 bases). The CDR3 consists of 13 residues. Germline lookup yields CDR1 SGHTA and CDR2 FQGNSA. Trimming cost V 5 bases and J 8 bases, with 15 bases left between them. CDR3 DNA sequence: TGTGCCAGCAGCGGGGGTGCAGGGAGGGAAGCTTTCTTT. Its protein is CASSGGAGREAFF. Full variable domain (missing parts from reference TRBV7-2 and TRBJ1-1): GAGVSQSPSNKVTEKGKDVELRCDPISGHTALYWYRQSLGQGLEFLIYFQGNSAPDKSGLPSDRFSAERTGGSVSTLTIQRTQQEDSAVYLCASSGGAGREAFFGQGTRLTVV.

The V call is TRBV28, the J call TRBJ2-7; 7 bases match TRBD1. J was trimmed by 3 bases and V by 4 bases; bases with no gene match: 6. Germline assignment: CDR1 MDHEN and CDR2 SYDVKM. This CDR3 region has 14 residues. The CDR3 bases are TGTGCCAGCAGTTCCGGGACAGCTTTCTACGAGCAGTACGTC. Encoded protein: CASSSGTAFYEQYV.

Here the CDR3 reads CASSIYQGSFAKNIQYF. The CDR3 DNA is TGTGCCAGCAGCATATACCAGGGGTCTTTCGCCAAAAACATTCAGTACTTC. The rearrangement uses TRBV7-2 and TRBJ2-4; tentative D call: TRBD1 (6 bases). The CDR3 runs 17 residues. V was trimmed by 5 bases and J by 1 base, leaving 18 bases between them. Germline CDR1 and CDR2: SGHTA and FQGNSA.